These T cell receptor beta chains were read from a single sample in a study of T-cell reconstitution after alpha-beta-depleted transplantation in children. TCRdb analysed the PCR reads with MiXCR anew, one entry per CDR3 protein. The sample lists hundreds of thousands of distinct CDR3 sequences, 10% to 15% occurring once. This specimen consisted of PBMCs, mostly from graft donor cells, obtained 360 days after TCRalphabeta/CD19-depleted stem cell transplant. The receptor set was obtained from a male patient younger than 18 who had a stem cell transplant for acute myeloid leukemia, so the T cells may come from the graft donor. Each CDR3 is given with its conserved first and last residue. A D gene is named only where the DNA matches it firmly. Not every row has a clone size; where given, it reads once, few, many or a size class.

NA	TRBV28	TRBJ2-7	NA	CASSEPRSRGYEQYF	TGTGCCAGCAGTGAACCTCGAAGCAGGGGTTACGAGCAGTACTTC
NA	TRBV23-1	TRBJ1-5	NA	CASSPLRDTHRNSNQPQHF	TGCGCCAGCAGTCCCCTCCGGGACACTCATCGTAATAGCAATCAGCCCCAGCATTTT
NA	TRBV7-8	TRBJ2-7	many	CASSLEREQYF	TGTGCCAGCAGCTTAGAACGCGAGCAGTACTTC
NA	TRBV29-1	TRBJ2-3	few	CSAGVTDTQYF	TGCAGCGCCGGGGTCACAGATACGCAGTATTTT
NA	TRBV20-1	TRBJ2-1	NA	CSATTGRSYNEQFF	TGCAGTGCGACTACAGGGAGGTCATACAATGAGCAGTTCTTC
TRBD1	TRBV7-9	TRBJ1-5	few	CASSPGQRLEEPQHF	TGTGCCAGCAGCCCGGGACAGAGACTGGAGGAGCCCCAGCATTTT
NA	TRBV7-9	TRBJ2-1	NA	CASIFWAPIIYNEQFF	TGTGCCAGCATATTCTGGGCCCCGATAATTTACAATGAGCAGTTCTTC
TRBD1	TRBV5-1	TRBJ1-5	many	CASSLDPGTGQPNQPQHF	TGCGCCAGCAGCTTGGACCCCGGGACAGGCCAACCCAATCAGCCCCAGCATTTT
NA	TRBV4-3	TRBJ2-3	NA	CASSQDSLRVVEQYF	TGCGCCAGCAGCCAAGATAGTCTCAGGGTGGTAGAGCAGTATTTT
TRBD1	TRBV28	TRBJ2-1	NA	CASSTRSPHQGAGYNEQFF	TGTGCCAGCAGTACCCGCAGCCCACACCAGGGGGCGGGATACAATGAGCAGTTCTTC
NA	TRBV28	TRBJ1-6	few	CASILGAPDRNSPLHF	TGTGCCAGCATCCTTGGGGCCCCGGACAGAAATTCACCCCTCCACTTT
NA	TRBV9	TRBJ2-7	many	CASSVDPTSYYEQYF	TGTGCCAGCAGCGTAGACCCTACTTCTTATTACGAGCAGTACTTC
NA	TRBV6-1	TRBJ2-5	NA	CASSEGPTLPFRTQYF	TGTGCCAGCAGTGAAGGGCCGACATTGCCCTTTCGGACCCAGTACTTC
NA	TRBV18	TRBJ2-1	few	CASSPGLPRSYNEQFF	TGTGCCAGCTCACCAGGACTACCCCGCTCCTACAATGAGCAGTTCTTC
NA	TRBV29-1	TRBJ2-3	few	CSVERRGGTDTQYF	TGCAGCGTTGAGAGGCGCGGGGGCACAGATACGCAGTATTTT
NA	TRBV6-1	TRBJ2-3	few	CASSTWGTTQYF	TGTGCCAGCAGTACGTGGGGAACTACGCAGTATTTT
NA	TRBV20-1	TRBJ1-5	NA	CSAGGVSNQPQHF	TGCAGTGCCGGAGGGGTGAGCAATCAGCCCCAGCATTTT
NA	TRBV7-6	TRBJ2-1	NA	CASSLRRAIYNEQFF	TGTGCCAGCAGCCTGAGGAGGGCAATCTACAATGAGCAGTTCTTC
NA	TRBV20-1	TRBJ1-2	NA	CSAKKDSFLPYGYTF	TGCAGTGCTAAGAAAGACAGTTTCCTCCCCTATGGCTACACCTTC
TRBD2	TRBV6-1	TRBJ2-7	few	CASSEVRLAANSPNSYEQYF	TGTGCCAGCAGTGAAGTACGACTAGCGGCGAACTCACCGAACTCCTACGAGCAGTACTTC
TRBD1	TRBV12-3/TRBV12-4	TRBJ2-7	few	CASTLTGPSYEQYF	TGTGCCAGCACTCTGACAGGGCCCTCCTACGAGCAGTACTTC
TRBD1	TRBV20-1	TRBJ2-3	NA	CSARPPRQGWADTQYF	TGCAGTGCTAGACCCCCACGACAGGGTTGGGCAGATACGCAGTATTTT
TRBD2	TRBV12-3/TRBV12-4	TRBJ2-2	few	CASSFGEGSGELFF	TGTGCCAGCAGTTTTGGGGAGGGATCGGGGGAGCTGTTTTTT
TRBD1	TRBV4-2	TRBJ1-2	few	CASSLRDRELSGTF	TGTGCCAGCAGCCTCCGGGACAGAGAGCTCTCTGGAACCTTC
TRBD2	TRBV29-1	TRBJ2-3	few	CSVERRLAGVGGDTDTQYF	TGCAGCGTTGAGAGGAGACTAGCGGGAGTAGGTGGAGACACAGATACGCAGTATTTT
NA	TRBV12-3/TRBV12-4	TRBJ1-1	few	CASTTTGGATEAFF	TGTGCCAGCACCACGACAGGAGGCGCCACTGAAGCTTTCTTT
TRBD2	TRBV20-1	TRBJ2-3	few	CSASRRTSGRWGTDTQYF	TGCAGTGCTTCTCGGAGGACTAGCGGGAGATGGGGCACAGATACGCAGTATTTT
NA	TRBV2	TRBJ1-4	NA	CAIRTQLDEKLFF	TGTGCCATCCGGACTCAGCTCGATGAAAAACTGTTTTTT
NA	TRBV12-3/TRBV12-4	TRBJ2-3	NA	CASTWRQGIDTQYF	TGTGCCAGCACCTGGCGTCAGGGGATAGATACGCAGTATTTT